The T cell receptor (beta chain) described here comes from a study of blood T cells in healthy people across ages. Study-level information: For every two T cells, template switching captured about one barcoded beta molecule.

This clonotype was seen many times. Primed by a sample-barcoded 5' primer and a J-beta primer mix, a second PCR proceeded for 7 to 11 cycles. TCRdb processed the 5' RACE reads anew with MiXCR; each CDR3 protein has one entry. The profile shows over 550,000 distinct CDR3 sequences, around 31% of them singletons. The sample was blood. The TCR sequence derives from a woman of 80 years or more in good health.

In nucleotides, the CDR3 is TGTGCCAGCTCACCGACAGCCCCGGAGACCCAGTACTTC. Amino acid sequence: CASSPTAPETQYF. J is TRBJ2-5 and V is TRBV18; possible D gene TRBD1, 5 bases. The CDR3 runs 13 residues. V shed 3 bases and J shed 5 bases, with 10 bases lying between them. Germline CDR1 is KGHSH and CDR2 is LQKENI.